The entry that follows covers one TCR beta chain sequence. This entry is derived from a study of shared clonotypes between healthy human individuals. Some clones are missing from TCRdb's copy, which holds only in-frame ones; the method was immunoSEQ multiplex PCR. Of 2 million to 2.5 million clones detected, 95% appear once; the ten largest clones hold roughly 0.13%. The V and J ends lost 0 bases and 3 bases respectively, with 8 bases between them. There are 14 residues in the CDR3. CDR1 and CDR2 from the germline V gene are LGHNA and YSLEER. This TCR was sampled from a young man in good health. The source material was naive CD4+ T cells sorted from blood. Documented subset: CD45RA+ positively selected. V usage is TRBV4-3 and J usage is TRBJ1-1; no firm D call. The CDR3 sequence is CASSQDFGDTEAFF. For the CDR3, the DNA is TGCGCCAGCAGCCAAGATTTCGGGGACACTGAAGCTTTCTTT.